This passage covers 29 T cell receptor beta chains from one sample sequenced in a study of neurological immune-mediated disorders. MiXCR, applied by TCRdb to the 5' RACE reads, yields one record per CDR3 protein. The repertoire holds 85,000 to 110,000 distinct CDR3 sequences, with approximately 10% as singletons. The time point was: longitudinal time-point 3. Sequenced input: PBMCs. These receptors were taken from a female donor with HTLV-1-associated myelopathy (HAM/TSP).

This clonotype occurred many times. V is TRBV6-6 and J is TRBJ2-7; 8 bases match TRBD2. The V and J ends lost 1 base and 4 bases, in that order; junction bases with no gene match: 3. The CDR3 runs to 14 residues. The germline gives CDR1 MNHNY, CDR2 SVGAGI (reference sequence). CDR3 nucleotide sequence: TGTGCCAGCAGTTACTATAGCGGGGCTTACGAGCAGTACTTC. This gives the protein CASSYYSGAYEQYF.

The rearrangement uses TRBV12-3 or TRBV12-4 and TRBJ2-3; the D gene is possibly TRBD2 (5 bases). Between the trimmed V and J ends, which lost 5 bases and 1 base, there was a span of 22 bases. The CDR3 runs to 18 residues. The chain's CDR3 is CASSPRRKAQEGTDTQYF. For the CDR3, the DNA is TGTGCCAGCAGTCCCCGCCGGAAGGCGCAGGAGGGCACAGATACGCAGTATTTT.

This clonotype was found many times. The rearrangement joins TRBV15 to TRBJ2-3; TRBD2 agrees at 9 bases. The germline CDR1 and CDR2 sequences are LNHNV and YYDKDF (reference sequence). This CDR3 contains 14 residues. After removal of 7 bases from V and 1 base from J, the junction contained 3 bases not matched to a gene. The CDR3 coding sequence is TGTGCCACCACCCCTAGCGGGGGCACAGATACGCAGTATTTT. The encoded protein is CATTPSGGTDTQYF.

In DNA, the CDR3 is TGTGCCAGCAGCTTGGTAGCGGGGGGGATTAATGAGCAGTTCTTC. Translated, it gives CASSLVAGGINEQFF. This chain connects TRBV5-5 to TRBJ2-1; 11 positions agree with TRBD2. CDR1 and CDR2 (germline): SGHKS, YYEKEE (reference sequence). The V segment lost 0 bases and the J segment 7 bases; nucleotides outside the gene matches: 3. The CDR3 sequence is 15 residues long.

This clonotype was observed at least ten times. The J gene is TRBJ2-1, the V gene TRBV7-9; D unclear. CDR3 size: 13 residues. In germline, CDR1 is SEHNR, CDR2 FQNEAQ (reference sequence). V was pared by 2 bases and J by 7 bases, with 9 bases between. CDR3 bases: TGTGCCAGCAGCTTATTGGTAGCTAATGAGCAGTTCTTC. Translation gives CASSLLVANEQFF.

This chain connects TRBV28 to TRBJ2-2; D possibly corresponds to TRBD1 (6 bases). Trimming left V 4 bases short and J 4 bases short, with 10 bases between. The CDR3 runs to 14 residues. Germline V gene data show CDR1 as MDHEN and CDR2 as SYDVKM. As DNA, the CDR3 is TGTGCCAGCAGTTCTACAGGGTTCACCGGGGAGCTGTTTTTT. Protein product: CASSSTGFTGELFF.

Many counts were recorded for this clonotype. The J gene is TRBJ2-1, the V gene TRBV13; 7 bases match TRBD1. The CDR3 is 17 residues long. Trimming removed 5 bases from V and 3 bases from J; junction bases left unmatched: 13. Germline CDR1 and CDR2: PRHDT and FYEKMQ (reference sequence). CDR3 DNA: TGTGCCAGCAGCCAAGAGACAGGGAAGGTGTTCTACAATGAGCAGTTCTTC. This sequence encodes CASSQETGKVFYNEQFF.

In its sample, this clonotype was seen many times. The chain links TRBV6-2 or TRBV6-3 to TRBJ2-5; TRBD2 agrees at 9 bases. Germline V gene sequence: CDR1 MNHEY, CDR2 SVGEGT. The CDR3 covers 12 residues. V gave up 7 bases and J gave up 5 bases; unmatched junction bases: 2. For the CDR3, the DNA is TGTGCCAGCAAACTAGCGGGCGAGACCCAGTACTTC. Protein sequence: CASKLAGETQYF.

In this sample, this clonotype turned up many times. The rearrangement links TRBV20-1 to TRBJ2-7, with a weak D call TRBD2 (6 bases). Germline-derived CDR1 and CDR2 are DFQATT and SNEGSKA (reference sequence). The CDR3 runs to 15 residues. The V and J ends lost 6 bases and 4 bases respectively, with 22 bases between them. The CDR3 bases are TGCAGTGCAAACTCCGGGGAGGCCCACTGGTACGAGCAGTACTTC. It is translated as CSANSGEAHWYEQYF.

This clonotype is judged medium-sized. The chain recombines TRBV5-6 with TRBJ2-3, with a tentative D call TRBD2 (5 bases). Germline CDR1 and CDR2: SGHDT and YYEEEE. This CDR3 is built from 14 residues. Deletions cut 1 base from V and 7 bases from J, with 13 bases between. CDR3 sequence: CASSLYPRENTQYF. CDR3 sequence (DNA): TGTGCCAGCAGCTTGTACCCTAGGGAGAATACGCAGTATTTT.

This clonotype has a count of ten or more. J is TRBJ1-5 and V is TRBV20-1; D is ambiguous. The CDR3 loop spans 12 amino acids. Per germline, CDR1 DFQATT and CDR2 SNEGSKA (reference sequence). Trimming stripped 2 bases from V and 3 bases from J, with 5 bases between. CDR3 bases: TGCAGTGCTAGACCCATCAATCAGCCCCAGCATTTT. Protein: CSARPINQPQHF.

This clonotype was seen many times. The rearrangement uses TRBV27 and TRBJ2-3, with a possible D match to TRBD2 (6 bases). This CDR3 region has 15 residues. V was trimmed by 7 bases and J by 1 base, leaving 15 bases between them. Per the germline V gene, CDR1 is MNHEY and CDR2 is SMNVEV (reference sequence). CDR3 coding DNA: TGTGCCAGCACCCTTGCGGGGTCCGGCACAGATACGCAGTATTTT. Its protein product is CASTLAGSGTDTQYF.

This clonotype was detected many times. V usage is TRBV5-1 and J usage is TRBJ2-5; no reliable D call. V gave up 3 bases and J gave up 2 bases, with 2 bases separating them. The CDR3 extends over 11 amino acids. CDR1 and CDR2 from the germline V gene are SGHRS and YFSETQ. CDR3 sequence reads: CASSWQETQYF. The CDR3, as DNA: TGCGCCAGCAGCTGGCAAGAGACCCAGTACTTC.

Ten or more counts support this clonotype. The chain is built from TRBV20-1 and TRBJ2-1, with TRBD2 matching 11 bases. Germline lookup yields CDR1 DFQATT and CDR2 SNEGSKA (reference sequence). The CDR3 covers 16 residues. V shed 5 bases and J 2 bases; nucleotides not matched to a gene: 8. The CDR3 is CSAHDPTSGTYNEQFF. For the CDR3, the DNA is TGCAGTGCTCACGACCCGACTAGCGGGACCTACAATGAGCAGTTCTTC.

The chain is built from TRBV5-1 and TRBJ2-3; TRBD2 matches at 11 bases. The CDR3 runs to 19 residues. The junction had 15 bases not matched to a gene; V was cut back by 1 base and J by 5 bases. Germline CDR1 SGHRS, CDR2 YFSETQ. CDR3 DNA: TGCGCCAGCAGCTTGTCGATTAGCGGGGGGGCGACAATGGAAGATACGCAGTATTTT. It specifies CASSLSISGGATMEDTQYF.

The chain employs TRBV29-1 and TRBJ2-2, with TRBD1 identical over 10 bases. CDR3 length: 14 residues. Germline V lookup: CDR1 SQVTM, CDR2 ANQGSEA. After removal of 5 bases from V and 17 bases from J, the junction contained 17 bases not matched to a gene. DNA for the CDR3: TGCAGCGTTCAGGGACAGGGGTCCACCGGGGAGCCTTTTTTT. This sequence encodes CSVQGQGSTGEPFF.

In its sample, this clonotype was seen many times. This chain connects TRBV5-1 to TRBJ2-7, with 7 bases identical to TRBD2. Germline V gives CDR1 SGHRS, CDR2 YFSETQ. This CDR3 is built from 14 residues. Trimming cost V 7 bases and J 1 base; bases outside gene matches: 8. In nucleotides, the CDR3 is TGCGCCAGCCAAAGGGAGGGAGCTTCCTACGAGCAGTACTTC. This codes for CASQREGASYEQYF.

This clonotype was recorded at least ten times. The genes are TRBV20-1 and TRBJ1-6; unclear D gene. Germline assignment: CDR1 DFQATT and CDR2 SNEGSKA (reference sequence). V lost 4 bases and J 9 bases, leaving 7 bases between the germline ends. The CDR3 covers 11 residues. CDR3 nucleotides: TGCAGTGCTATTGCAGGTTCACCCCTCCACTTT. It yields the protein CSAIAGSPLHF.

In this sample, this clonotype turned up many times. The chain uses TRBV7-8 and TRBJ2-3; 13 positions agree with TRBD2. Germline V gene lookup returns CDR1 SGHVS and CDR2 FQNEAQ. J gave up 4 bases and V 5 bases, and 6 bases lay outside the gene matches. CDR3 length: 16 residues. CDR3 coding DNA: TGTGCCAGCAGCGTAACTAGCGGGGGGGCCCCAGATACGCAGTATTTT. This translates into CASSVTSGGAPDTQYF.

This clonotype came up many times. V is TRBV20-1 and J is TRBJ1-6; possibly TRBD1 for D (5 bases). Germline lookup yields CDR1 DFQATT and CDR2 SNEGSKA (reference sequence). V lost 1 base to trimming and J lost 6 bases, with 10 bases between them. The CDR3 runs to 14 residues. CDR3 DNA sequence: TGCAGTGCTAGAGTGGCAGGGCCTAATTCACCCCTCCACTTT. Translation: CSARVAGPNSPLHF.

In this sample, this clonotype turned up many times. The rearrangement joins TRBV5-1 to TRBJ2-2, with 7 bases identical to TRBD1. The CDR3 length is 15 residues. CDR1 is SGHRS, CDR2 YFSETQ, per germline. Losses at the gene ends were 2 bases for V and 3 bases for J; bases not matched to a gene: 4. In DNA, the CDR3 is TGCGCCAGCAGCTTTAGCACAGGGGACACCGGGGAGCTGTTTTTT. Translating it yields CASSFSTGDTGELFF.

The table lists this clonotype with many counts. This chain uses TRBV6-5 with TRBJ2-2; the D gene is possibly TRBD2 (5 bases). Germline V lookup: CDR1 MNHEY, CDR2 SVGAGI. This CDR3 spans 16 amino acids. V lost 2 bases to trimming and J lost 1 base, with 11 bases between them. CDR3 in DNA: TGTGCCAGCAGTTACACCTTCGGACTGAACACCGGGGAGCTGTTTTTT. It translates to CASSYTFGLNTGELFF.

This clonotype has a handful of counts. The J gene is TRBJ2-5, the V gene TRBV28, with D possibly being TRBD2 (7 bases). Trimming left V 3 bases short and J 4 bases short, with 18 bases between. The germline V gene encodes CDR1 MDHEN and CDR2 SYDVKM. The CDR3 length is 16 residues. Here the CDR3 reads CASSFLGGALRETQYF. Here the CDR3 DNA reads TGTGCCAGCAGTTTCTTGGGGGGGGCCCTACGAGAGACCCAGTACTTC. Filled out from reference TRBV28 and TRBJ2-5, the complete variable domain reads DVKVTQSSRYLVKRTGEKVFLECVQDMDHENMFWYRQDPGLGLRLIYFSYDVKMKEKGDIPEGYSVSREKKERFSLILESASTNQTSMYLCASSFLGGALRETQYFGPGTRLLVL.

This clonotype was seen a handful of times. The chain joins TRBV12-3 or TRBV12-4 to TRBJ1-4; D possibly corresponds to TRBD1 (5 bases). The CDR3 extends over 13 amino acids. Trimming removed 7 bases at V and 10 bases at J, with 16 bases between. CDR3 amino acids: CASTPMLGGKLFF. The CDR3 region has the DNA TGTGCCAGCACTCCCATGCTGGGGGGAAAACTGTTTTTT.

This chain connects TRBV20-1 to TRBJ2-2; tentatively, D is TRBD1 (7 bases). Trimming pared 1 base from V and 4 bases from J, leaving 16 bases between. CDR3 length: 16 residues. Germline V gives CDR1 DFQATT, CDR2 SNEGSKA (reference sequence). The CDR3 region is CSARGQGGWGTGELFF. CDR3 DNA sequence: TGCAGTGCTAGAGGACAGGGAGGTTGGGGCACCGGGGAGCTGTTTTTT.

This clonotype has only a few counts. The rearrangement joins TRBV20-1 to TRBJ2-5, with D perhaps assigned TRBD1 or TRBD2 (5 bases each). The CDR3 loop spans 13 amino acids. The germline V gene encodes CDR1 DFQATT and CDR2 SNEGSKA (reference sequence). The germline V and J ends were trimmed by 5 bases and 5 bases, with 15 bases remaining between them. CDR3 in amino acids: CSAQRDPGETQYF. The CDR3, as DNA: TGCAGTGCTCAGAGGGACCCTGGCGAGACCCAGTACTTC.

In its sample, this clonotype was seen many times. The rearrangement links TRBV28 to TRBJ2-6; D is ambiguous. The CDR3 has 14 amino acids. Trimming shortened V by 1 base and J by 2 bases, and 3 bases separated the two germline ends. From germline, CDR1 is MDHEN and CDR2 SYDVKM. The CDR3 sequence: CASSLYPGANVLTF. The CDR3 nucleotides read TGTGCCAGCAGTTTATACCCTGGGGCCAACGTCCTGACTTTC. Looking up the rest from reference TRBV28 and TRBJ2-6 gives the full variable domain: DVKVTQSSRYLVKRTGEKVFLECVQDMDHENMFWYRQDPGLGLRLIYFSYDVKMKEKGDIPEGYSVSREKKERFSLILESASTNQTSMYLCASSLYPGANVLTFGAGSRLTVL.

This clonotype was seen a handful of times. V usage is TRBV28 and J usage is TRBJ1-3; D remains unclear. V was pared by 4 bases and J by 0 bases, with 19 bases between. Germline V gene sequence: CDR1 MDHEN, CDR2 SYDVKM. This CDR3 is 18 amino acids long. CDR3 coding DNA: TGTGCCAGCAGTTCTCCCACTCCCGGACGCAGCTCTGGAAACACCATATATTTT. It specifies CASSSPTPGRSSGNTIYF.

This clonotype has at least ten counts. CDR3 DNA sequence: TGTGCCAGCAGCCAAGATATCAGGGGGTATTACGAGCAGTACTTC. Translating gives CASSQDIRGYYEQYF. V and J are TRBV3-1 and TRBJ2-7, with 7 bases fitting TRBD1. Germline CDR1 and CDR2: LGHDT and YNNKEL (reference sequence). V dropped 0 bases and J dropped 4; count of bases not matched to a gene: 6. This CDR3 region has 15 residues.